A selection of T cell receptor beta chains follows, all from one sample in a study of identifying expanded T cells in peripheral blood. The protocol was immunoSEQ multiplex PCR, while the TCRdb copy is restricted to in-frame clones and leaves out a portion. The sample holds more than 80,000 clones, roughly 88% seen once. Sequencing was performed on blood. These receptors were collected from a person between 18 and 75 years old in good health. The CDR3 runs from the conserved cysteine through the conserved F or W. A D gene is named only where the DNA matches it firmly. The size entry is marked missing in some rows and otherwise reads once, few, many or a size class.

d_call,v_call,j_call,clone_size,cdr3_nt,cdr3_aa
NA,TRBV6-1,TRBJ1-1,NA,TGTGCCAGCAGTTCGGATAGAGGGGGGGGAGGTTTCTTT,CASSSDRGGGGFF
NA,TRBV7-9,TRBJ1-2,NA,TGTGCCAGCAGCTCCAGGGTGGAAGGTGGCTACACCTTC,CASSSRVEGGYTF
NA,TRBV7-2,TRBJ2-2,NA,TGTGCCAGCAGCTTAGGTACGAACACCGGGGAGCTGTTTTTT,CASSLGTNTGELFF
TRBD1,TRBV7-3,TRBJ2-2,NA,TGTGCCAGCAGCTTGGGGACAGGGGTTGGGACCGGGGAGCTGTTTTTT,CASSLGTGVGTGELFF
NA,TRBV5-1,TRBJ2-7,NA,TGCGCCAGCAGCGTCAGGGGACTAACCTCCTACGAGCAGTACTTC,CASSVRGLTSYEQYF
NA,TRBV7-9,TRBJ2-3,NA,TGTGCCAGCAGCTTAGGGGTAGCGGACACAGATACGCAGTATTTT,CASSLGVADTDTQYF
NA,TRBV30,TRBJ1-4,NA,TGTGCCTGGAGTATTACCCCATTGGAACTGTTTTTT,CAWSITPLELFF
TRBD1,TRBV27,TRBJ1-2,NA,TGTGCCAGCAGTTTATACCCCGGGACAGGGAAATATGGCTACACCTTC,CASSLYPGTGKYGYTF
NA,TRBV9,TRBJ1-2,NA,TGTGCCAGCAGCGTAGATGGGAGGGCGCCGGGTGGCTACACCTTC,CASSVDGRAPGGYTF
NA,TRBV10-3,TRBJ2-7,NA,TGTGCCATCCGGGATGACTTCTACGAGCAGTACTTC,CAIRDDFYEQYF
NA,TRBV19,TRBJ2-5,NA,TGTGCCAGTAGTATCTCAGACACACACCAAGAGACCCAGTACTTC,CASSISDTHQETQYF
NA,TRBV5-4,TRBJ2-7,NA,TGTGCCAGCAGCCAAGGCGGAGGGGGGAGCTACGAGCAGTACTTC,CASSQGGGGSYEQYF
NA,TRBV5-4,TRBJ1-2,NA,TGTGCCAGCAGCTTGAGTTCCCGTAATAAGAAAGGCTACACCTTC,CASSLSSRNKKGYTF
TRBD2,TRBV13,TRBJ2-7,NA,TGTGCCAGCAGCTTACCCGGGAGGGCAAGCGAGCAGTACTTC,CASSLPGRASEQYF
TRBD1,TRBV7-3,TRBJ2-7,NA,TGTGCCAGCAGCTCCACAGGGGGCGAGCAGTACTTC,CASSSTGGEQYF
NA,TRBV28,TRBJ1-2,NA,TGTGCCAGCAGTTTAAGGGGCTATGGCTACACCTTC,CASSLRGYGYTF
NA,TRBV5-1,TRBJ2-2,NA,TGCGCCAGCAGCTTTGGACAGAACACCGGGGAGCTGTTTTTT,CASSFGQNTGELFF
NA,TRBV18,TRBJ2-5,NA,TGTGCCAGCTCACCACTCTTACGGGACGAGACCCAGTACTTC,CASSPLLRDETQYF
TRBD1,TRBV5-4,TRBJ1-3,once,TGTGCCAGCAGCCCGGGACAGCCCTCTGGAAACACCATATATTTT,CASSPGQPSGNTIYF
NA,TRBV5-7,TRBJ2-3,NA,TGTGCCAGCAGCTTGCGGCAGGGCTGCACAGATACGCAGTATTTT,CASSLRQGCTDTQYF
NA,TRBV15,TRBJ1-1,NA,TGTGCCACCAGCACGGAGGGAACGGGGCCTGAAGCTTTCTTT,CATSTEGTGPEAFF
NA,TRBV11-2,TRBJ2-1,few,TGTGCCAGCAGCTTAGCGGGGGCTTGGGTAGGCAATGAGCAGTTCTTC,CASSLAGAWVGNEQFF
NA,TRBV5-1,TRBJ1-5,NA,TGCGCCAGCAGCATAGGGACCGCCAATCAGCCCCAGCATTTT,CASSIGTANQPQHF
TRBD1,TRBV25-1,TRBJ1-1,NA,TGTGCCAGCAGTGATCTTATTGGGACAGGGACAGCCAGAGAAGCTTTCTTT,CASSDLIGTGTAREAFF
NA,TRBV7-9,TRBJ1-1,NA,TGTGCCAGCACCGGTTTGGCCACTGAAGCTTTCTTT,CASTGLATEAFF
NA,TRBV11-2,TRBJ2-3,NA,TGTGCCAGCAGCTCTAGGCCGGGGGCCGGTGGCACAGATACGCAGTATTTT,CASSSRPGAGGTDTQYF
NA,TRBV27,TRBJ2-7,NA,TGTGCCAGCAGTTTATACGGGGGCTTGAACGACGAGCAGTACTTC,CASSLYGGLNDEQYF
TRBD1,TRBV5-1,TRBJ1-4,NA,TGCGCCAGCAGCTCAGACAGGGGACGTGAAAAACTGTTTTTT,CASSSDRGREKLFF
NA,TRBV4-2,TRBJ2-5,NA,TGTGCCAGCAGCCAAGATCGGACGAGCGGGACCCAGTACTTC,CASSQDRTSGTQYF
NA,TRBV18,TRBJ2-7,NA,TGTGCCAGCTCACCAAACAGGGAGGCCTACGAGCAGTACTTC,CASSPNREAYEQYF
TRBD2,TRBV15,TRBJ2-5,NA,TGTGCCACCAGCACCGGACTAGCCCAAGAGACCCAGTACTTC,CATSTGLAQETQYF
NA,TRBV5-4,TRBJ1-1,once,TGTGCCAGCAACCCGGGAGAGGGTTTGAGGACTGAAGCTTTCTTT,CASNPGEGLRTEAFF
TRBD2,TRBV19,TRBJ2-1,NA,TGTGCCACCGGGACTAGCGGGAGTAACAATGAGCAGTTCTTC,CATGTSGSNNEQFF
TRBD1,TRBV28,TRBJ1-2,few,TGTGCCAGCGGCTGGGACAGGGGGCAGGTTGGCTACACCTTC,CASGWDRGQVGYTF
NA,TRBV5-1,TRBJ1-3,NA,TGCGCCAGCAGCTTGGATGGGTCTGGAAACACCATATATTTT,CASSLDGSGNTIYF
NA,TRBV28,TRBJ2-3,NA,TGTGCCAGCAGGGTACTGGGGGGGGCTAGCACAGATACGCAGTATTTT,CASRVLGGASTDTQYF
NA,TRBV5-4,TRBJ1-1,NA,TGTGCCAGCAGCCGGCGCGGATTGGAGTTTCGAAGCACTGAAGCTTTCTTT,CASSRRGLEFRSTEAFF
TRBD1,TRBV5-1,TRBJ2-5,once,TGCGCCAGCAGCTTGGAGACAGGGACAGAGACCCAGTACTTC,CASSLETGTETQYF
TRBD1,TRBV5-6,TRBJ1-2,NA,TGTGCCAGCAGGAAACTGGGACAGGGAAGGGGCTACACCTTC,CASRKLGQGRGYTF
NA,TRBV15,TRBJ2-3,NA,TGTGCCACTCAGGGCTACGATACGCAGTATTTT,CATQGYDTQYF
NA,TRBV29-1,TRBJ2-2,NA,TGCAGCGTTGGGGCAGGGGTGATAACCGGGGAGCTGTTTTTT,CSVGAGVITGELFF
NA,TRBV7-2,TRBJ2-3,once,TGTGCCAGCAGCTTAGCGCTAGCCGTGTTCACAGATACGCAGTATTTT,CASSLALAVFTDTQYF
NA,TRBV7-9,TRBJ2-2,NA,TGTGCCAGCAGCTTCCTTGCCTCCGCGGGCGGGGAGCTGTTTTTT,CASSFLASAGGELFF
NA,TRBV5-1,TRBJ1-4,NA,TGCGCCAGTTGCATCGGGGGGCCTACTAATGAAAAACTGTTTTTT,CASCIGGPTNEKLFF
TRBD1,TRBV5-6,TRBJ2-1,NA,TGTGCCAGCACCAATACAGGGGGACAGGGGGCCGGTGGGGAGCAGTTCTTC,CASTNTGGQGAGGEQFF
NA,TRBV28,TRBJ1-2,NA,TGTGCCAGCAGTTTAGGGGGATACTATGGCTACACCTTC,CASSLGGYYGYTF
NA,TRBV6-1,TRBJ1-2,NA,TGTGCCAGCAGTGAACTCAGGGTGGGCGGCTACACCTTC,CASSELRVGGYTF
TRBD2,TRBV27,TRBJ2-7,NA,TGTGCCAGCAGTTCCCGCGGACTAGCGGCTTACGAGCAGTACTTC,CASSSRGLAAYEQYF
TRBD2,TRBV4-1,TRBJ2-1,NA,TGCGCCAGCAGCCCCCCGGGGGGAACCTACAATGAGCAGTTCTTC,CASSPPGGTYNEQFF
NA,TRBV18,TRBJ1-6,NA,TGTGCCAGCTCACCAAACCCGAACGTTAATTCACCCCTCCACTTT,CASSPNPNVNSPLHF
NA,TRBV4-3,TRBJ2-1,NA,TGCGCCAGCAGCCAAGAAGGCAGGGGAGGCGATGAGCAGTTCTTC,CASSQEGRGGDEQFF
NA,TRBV10-1,TRBJ2-7,NA,TGCGCCAGCAGTGAGCCCGGTCGTTACGAGCAGTACTTC,CASSEPGRYEQYF
TRBD2,TRBV2,TRBJ2-7,NA,TGTGCCAGCGAAAGGGGACGACGCGTAGCGGGAGCCTACGAGCAGTACTTC,CASERGRRVAGAYEQYF
TRBD2,TRBV25-1,TRBJ2-7,NA,TGTGCCAGCAGTGCCGCACTAGCGGGAGTTGACGAGCAGTACTTC,CASSAALAGVDEQYF
NA,TRBV27,TRBJ1-2,NA,TGTGCCAGCAGTCCCAGGCTCCTCGGCTATGGCTACACCTTC,CASSPRLLGYGYTF